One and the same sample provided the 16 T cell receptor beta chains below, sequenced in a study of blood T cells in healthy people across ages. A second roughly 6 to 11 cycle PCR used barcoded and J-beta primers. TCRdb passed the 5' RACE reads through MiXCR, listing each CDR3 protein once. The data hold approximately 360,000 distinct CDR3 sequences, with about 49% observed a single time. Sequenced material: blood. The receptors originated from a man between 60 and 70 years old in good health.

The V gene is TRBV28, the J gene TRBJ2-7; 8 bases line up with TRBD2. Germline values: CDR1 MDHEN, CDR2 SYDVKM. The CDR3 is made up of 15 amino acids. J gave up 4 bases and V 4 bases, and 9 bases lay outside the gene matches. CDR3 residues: CASSSPRSGSYEQYF. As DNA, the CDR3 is TGTGCCAGCAGTTCCCCGCGGAGCGGGAGTTACGAGCAGTACTTC.

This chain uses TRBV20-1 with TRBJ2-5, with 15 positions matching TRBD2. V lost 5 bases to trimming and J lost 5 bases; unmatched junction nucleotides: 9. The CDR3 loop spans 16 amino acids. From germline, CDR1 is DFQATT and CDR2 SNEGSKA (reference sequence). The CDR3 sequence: CSALQGTSGGRETQYF. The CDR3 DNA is TGCAGTGCTCTACAGGGGACTAGCGGGGGGAGGGAGACCCAGTACTTC.

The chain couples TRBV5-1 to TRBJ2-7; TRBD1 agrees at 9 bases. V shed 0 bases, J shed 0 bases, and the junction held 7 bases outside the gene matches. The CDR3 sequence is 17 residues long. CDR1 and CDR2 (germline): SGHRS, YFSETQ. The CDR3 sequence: CASSLEGTGSSSYEQYF. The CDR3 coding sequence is TGCGCCAGCAGCTTGGAGGGGACAGGGTCTAGCTCCTACGAGCAGTACTTC. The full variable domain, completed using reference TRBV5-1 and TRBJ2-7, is KAGVTQTPRYLIKTRGQQVTLSCSPISGHRSVSWYQQTPGQGLQFLFEYFSETQRNKGNFPGRFSGRQFSNSRSEMNVSTLELGDSALYLCASSLEGTGSSSYEQYFGPGTRLTVT.

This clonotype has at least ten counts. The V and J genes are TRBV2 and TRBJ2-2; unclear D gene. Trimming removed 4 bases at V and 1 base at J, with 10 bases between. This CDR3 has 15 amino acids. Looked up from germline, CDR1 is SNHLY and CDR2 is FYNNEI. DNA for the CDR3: TGTGCCAGCAGTGCCATGGGCTTGAACACCGGGGAGCTGTTTTTT. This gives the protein CASSAMGLNTGELFF.

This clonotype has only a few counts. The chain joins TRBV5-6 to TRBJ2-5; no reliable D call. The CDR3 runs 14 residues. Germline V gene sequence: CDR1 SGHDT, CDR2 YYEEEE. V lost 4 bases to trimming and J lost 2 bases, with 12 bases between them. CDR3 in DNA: TGTGCCAGCAGCGGGATTGGCAGTCAAGAGACCCAGTACTTC. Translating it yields CASSGIGSQETQYF.

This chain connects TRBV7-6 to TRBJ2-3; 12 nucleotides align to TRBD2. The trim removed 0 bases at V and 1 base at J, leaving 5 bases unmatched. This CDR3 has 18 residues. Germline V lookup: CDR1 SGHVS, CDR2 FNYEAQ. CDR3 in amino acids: CASSLAQTSGSRTDTQYF. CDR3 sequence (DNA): TGTGCCAGCAGCTTAGCGCAGACTAGCGGGAGTCGCACAGATACGCAGTATTTT.

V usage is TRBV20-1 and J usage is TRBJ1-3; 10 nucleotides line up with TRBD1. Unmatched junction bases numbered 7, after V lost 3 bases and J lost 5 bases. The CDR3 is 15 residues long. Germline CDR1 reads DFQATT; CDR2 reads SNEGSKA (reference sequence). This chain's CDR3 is CSARGRDRGRNTIYF. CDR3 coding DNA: TGCAGTGCTAGGGGCCGGGACAGGGGCCGAAACACCATATATTTT.

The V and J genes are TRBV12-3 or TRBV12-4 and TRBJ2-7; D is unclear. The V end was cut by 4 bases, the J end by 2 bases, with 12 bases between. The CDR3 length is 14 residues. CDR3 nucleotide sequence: TGTGCCAGCAGTTGGGCAGGCAGAACCTACGAGCAGTACTTC. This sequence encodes CASSWAGRTYEQYF.

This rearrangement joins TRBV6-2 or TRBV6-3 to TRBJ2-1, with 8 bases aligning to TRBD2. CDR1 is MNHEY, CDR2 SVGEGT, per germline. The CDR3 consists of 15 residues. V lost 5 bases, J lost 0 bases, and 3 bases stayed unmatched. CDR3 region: CASSAGTSSYNEQFF. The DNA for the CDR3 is TGTGCCAGCAGTGCCGGGACTAGCTCCTACAATGAGCAGTTCTTC.

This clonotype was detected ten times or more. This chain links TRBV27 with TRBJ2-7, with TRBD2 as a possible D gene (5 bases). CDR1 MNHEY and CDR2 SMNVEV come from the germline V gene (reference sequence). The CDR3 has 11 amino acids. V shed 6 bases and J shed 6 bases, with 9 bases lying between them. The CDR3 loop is CASSSRGEQYF. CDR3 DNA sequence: TGTGCCAGCAGCTCCCGGGGCGAGCAGTACTTC.

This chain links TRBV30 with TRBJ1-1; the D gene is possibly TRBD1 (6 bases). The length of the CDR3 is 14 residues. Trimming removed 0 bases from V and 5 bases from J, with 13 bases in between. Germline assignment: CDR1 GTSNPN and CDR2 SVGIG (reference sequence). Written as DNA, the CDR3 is TGTGCCTGGAGTGTATACCAGGGGAGAACTGAAGCTTTCTTT. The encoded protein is CAWSVYQGRTEAFF.

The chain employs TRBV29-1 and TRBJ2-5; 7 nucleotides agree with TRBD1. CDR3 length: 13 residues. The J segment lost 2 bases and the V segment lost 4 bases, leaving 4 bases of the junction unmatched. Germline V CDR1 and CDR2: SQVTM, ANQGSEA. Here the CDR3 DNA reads TGCAGCGTTGGAGACAGGGAACAAGAGACCCAGTACTTC. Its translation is CSVGDREQETQYF.

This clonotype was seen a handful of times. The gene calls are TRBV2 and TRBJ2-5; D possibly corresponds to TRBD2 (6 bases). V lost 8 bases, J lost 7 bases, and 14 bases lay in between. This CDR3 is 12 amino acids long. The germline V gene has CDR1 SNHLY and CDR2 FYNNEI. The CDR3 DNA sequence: TGTGCCAGCCAGGAGGGGTTAGGGACCCAGTACTTC. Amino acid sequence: CASQEGLGTQYF.

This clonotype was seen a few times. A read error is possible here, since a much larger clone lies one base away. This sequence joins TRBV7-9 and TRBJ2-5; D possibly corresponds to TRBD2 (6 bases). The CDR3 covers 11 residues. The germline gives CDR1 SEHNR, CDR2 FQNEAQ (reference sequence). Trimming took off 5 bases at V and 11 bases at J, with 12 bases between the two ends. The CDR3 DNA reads TGTGCCAGCAGCACCGGGAGAGAGCAGTACTTC. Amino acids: CASSTGREQYF.

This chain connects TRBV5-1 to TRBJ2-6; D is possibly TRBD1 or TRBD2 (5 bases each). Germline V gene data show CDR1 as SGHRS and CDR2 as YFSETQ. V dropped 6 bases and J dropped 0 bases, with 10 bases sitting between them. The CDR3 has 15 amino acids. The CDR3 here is CASTEGISGANVLTF. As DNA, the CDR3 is TGCGCCAGCACCGAGGGGATCTCTGGGGCCAACGTCCTGACTTTC.

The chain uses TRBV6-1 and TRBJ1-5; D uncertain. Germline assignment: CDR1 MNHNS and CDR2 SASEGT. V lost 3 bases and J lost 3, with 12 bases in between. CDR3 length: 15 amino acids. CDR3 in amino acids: CASSERGRINQPQHF. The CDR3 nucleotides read TGTGCCAGCAGTGAGCGCGGACGGATCAATCAGCCCCAGCATTTT.